These 13 T cell receptor beta chains were sequenced from one sample in a study of identical twins. TCRdb processed the 5' RACE reads anew with MiXCR; each CDR3 protein has one entry. The table records around 240,000 distinct CDR3 sequences, roughly a tenth of them present only once. The specimen sequenced was memory T cells sorted from blood. These receptors were collected from a man aged 45-65 years in good health.

V gene TRBV19 combines with J gene TRBJ1-1, with D maybe TRBD1 (5 bases). Germline V gene lookup returns CDR1 LNHDA and CDR2 SQIVND (reference sequence). V lost 5 bases and J 6 bases, leaving 16 bases between the germline ends. This CDR3 is built from 14 residues. The CDR3 protein is CASSQAAQTAEAFF. CDR3 bases: TGTGCCAGTAGTCAGGCAGCCCAGACAGCTGAAGCTTTCTTT.

This clonotype was observed a few times. The chain joins TRBV6-1 to TRBJ1-4; 12 bases are shared with TRBD1. In germline, CDR1 is MNHNS, CDR2 SASEGT. The CDR3 is 16 residues long. V lost 6 bases to trimming and J lost 8 bases; unmatched junction nucleotides: 10. This chain's CDR3 is CASRNPSGTGGEKLFF. The CDR3 DNA sequence: TGTGCCAGCAGGAACCCCAGCGGGACAGGGGGCGAAAAACTGTTTTTT.

Note on this clonotype: One junction end disagrees with the germline gene, perhaps due to a read error. The rearrangement links TRBV12-3 or TRBV12-4 to TRBJ2-5, with D uncertain. The CDR3 contains 15 residues. In DNA form, the CDR3 reads TGCGCCAGCAGTTCCCGGACCGTGAGCGAAGAGACCCAGTACTTC. Encoded protein: CASSSRTVSEETQYF.

This clonotype was observed many times. This chain uses TRBV27 with TRBJ2-7, with D perhaps matching TRBD1 (6 bases). Trimming took off 5 bases at V and 0 bases at J, with 23 bases between the two ends. This CDR3 has 18 amino acids. The germline V gene encodes CDR1 MNHEY and CDR2 SMNVEV (reference sequence). The CDR3 loop is CASSPQRPGTPYSYEQYF. As DNA, the CDR3 is TGTGCCAGCAGTCCACAACGGCCCGGGACACCTTACTCCTACGAGCAGTACTTC.

This clonotype was counted ten times or more. The CDR3 DNA follows: TGTGCCATCAGTGACAACTACGAGCAGTACTTC. Its protein is CAISDNYEQYF. This rearrangement joins TRBV10-3 to TRBJ2-7; D gene unclear. The CDR3 contains 11 residues. Per the germline V gene, CDR1 is ENHRY and CDR2 is SYGVKD. V was shortened by 3 bases and J by 3 bases, with 3 bases between the two germline ends.

The J gene is TRBJ1-6, the V gene TRBV18; 9 bases are shared with TRBD1. Germline trimming cut 2 bases from V and 7 bases from J; bases unmatched to any gene: 3. The germline gives CDR1 KGHSH, CDR2 LQKENI. CDR3 length: 15 amino acids. CDR3 DNA sequence: TGTGCCAGCTCACCAAGGACAGGGGACAATTCACCCCTCCACTTT. Residues: CASSPRTGDNSPLHF.

This clonotype was detected a few times. The chain is built from TRBV6-1 and TRBJ1-4; D perhaps matches TRBD1 (6 bases). This CDR3 has 15 amino acids. V was shortened by 3 bases and J by 3 bases, with 11 bases between the two germline ends. Germline-derived CDR1 and CDR2 are MNHNS and SASEGT. Here the CDR3 reads CASSDYRVSNEKLFF. The DNA for the CDR3 is TGTGCCAGCAGTGATTACAGGGTTTCTAATGAAAAACTGTTTTTT.

This clonotype was recorded a few times. The rearrangement links TRBV7-2 to TRBJ1-6, with D hard to call. This CDR3 spans 14 amino acids. The V gene lost 2 bases and the J gene lost 4 bases, with 6 bases spanning the gap. Germline V lookup: CDR1 SGHTA, CDR2 FQGNSA. CDR3 in amino acids: CASSLLQYNSPLHF. The DNA for the CDR3 is TGTGCCAGCAGCTTATTACAGTATAATTCACCCCTCCACTTT. Combining the CDR3 with reference TRBV7-2 and TRBJ1-6 gives the whole variable domain GAGVSQSPSNKVTEKGKDVELRCDPISGHTALYWYRQSLGQGLEFLIYFQGNSAPDKSGLPSDRFSAERTGGSVSTLTIQRTQQEDSAVYLCASSLLQYNSPLHFGNGTRLTVT.

The V gene is TRBV30, the J gene TRBJ2-7; TRBD1 is a possible D gene (6 bases). With 1 base removed from V and 6 bases from J, the gap between germline ends came to 16 bases. The germline gives CDR1 GTSNPN, CDR2 SVGIG (reference sequence). This CDR3 spans 14 amino acids. The CDR3 DNA follows: TGTGCCTGGAGTGAAGGACAGCTCCGGCCCGAGCAGTACTTC. This sequence encodes CAWSEGQLRPEQYF.

This clonotype was seen at least ten times. The rearrangement joins TRBV4-2 to TRBJ1-1, with D possibly matching TRBD1 (5 bases). The V gene lost 3 bases and the J gene lost 5 bases, with 22 bases spanning the gap. This CDR3 is 17 amino acids long. Germline lookup yields CDR1 LGHNA and CDR2 YNFKEQ. Here the CDR3 reads CASSQAQTAQGGTEAFF. In nucleotides, the CDR3 is TGTGCCAGCAGCCAGGCCCAGACAGCCCAAGGAGGGACTGAAGCTTTCTTT.

The rearrangement uses TRBV28 and TRBJ2-5; D is perhaps TRBD1 (6 bases). V was clipped by 5 bases and J by 0 bases, with 13 bases between them. From germline, CDR1 is MDHEN and CDR2 SYDVKM. The CDR3 runs 15 residues. The CDR3 reads CASSGTLEYQETQYF. The CDR3 region has the DNA TGTGCCAGCAGTGGGACACTTGAGTACCAAGAGACCCAGTACTTC.

This clonotype was detected only a few times. This chain uses TRBV19 with TRBJ2-1; the D gene could be TRBD1 or TRBD2 (5 bases each). The germline V gene encodes CDR1 LNHDA and CDR2 SQIVND (reference sequence). V was pared by 8 bases and J by 1 base, with 12 bases between. The CDR3 consists of 14 residues. The CDR3 DNA follows: TGTGCCAGTGCAGGGACGCCTTCCTACAATGAGCAGTTCTTC. Translated: CASAGTPSYNEQFF.

This clonotype was seen at least ten times. The chain combines TRBV4-3 with TRBJ1-2; possibly TRBD1 for D (5 bases). This CDR3 comprises 13 residues. Trimming shortened V by 5 bases and J by 3 bases, and 10 bases separated the two germline ends. Germline assignment: CDR1 LGHNA and CDR2 YSLEER. CDR3 amino acids: CASSADSYYGYTF. CDR3 in DNA: TGCGCCAGCAGCGCAGACAGTTACTATGGCTACACCTTC.